The entry below describes one T cell receptor beta chain. Authors' processing steps: Scientists estimated how many nucleated cells there were by amplifying reference gene primers. Data came from immunoSEQ multiplex PCR; TCRdb stores just in-frame clones and leaves some out. That table furnishes V, J and clone size, whereas the DNA furnished D and trimming. The data contain 99,000 or so clones, about 87% of them singletons. Germline loops: CDR1 SNHLY, CDR2 FYNNEI. V was clipped by 8 bases and J by 0 bases, with 13 bases between them. The CDR3 is 14 residues long. The record originates from a study of blood T cell repertoires in COVID-19.

The receptor was isolated from a man aged 50-59 years with acute or convalescent COVID-19. Sequenced input: peripheral blood. The chain employs TRBV2 and TRBJ1-1; D is perhaps TRBD1 (6 bases). The CDR3: CASHPRTVNTEAFF. The CDR3 nucleotides are TGTGCCAGCCATCCAAGGACAGTGAACACTGAAGCTTTCTTT.